This T cell receptor (beta chain) was retrieved from a study of blood T cell repertoires in COVID-19. Background on the study: Samples taken during acute and convalescent COVID-19 were collected in the United States, Italy and Spain. The analysed material was cDNA or gDNA that came from T cells, B-cell-depleted T cells, or PBMCs.

Original processing notes: How many nucleated cells were present was estimated from reference gene primer amplification. Profiling relied on immunoSEQ multiplex PCR, and the TCRdb table lists in-frame clones only, not all of them. V, J and clone size derive from that table, while D and trimming were established from the DNA sequence. This table has 300,000 to 400,000 clones, almost 90% appearing once. The Seattle patients, enrolled during active infection, were followed longitudinally. This TCR came from a woman between 65 and 79 years old with COVID-19, enrolled during active disease. Sequencing input: peripheral blood.

The CDR3 nucleotides are TGTGCCAGCAGCTTAGCGACAGAAGAGACCCAGTACTTC. Protein: CASSLATEETQYF. J is TRBJ2-5 and V is TRBV7-8, with a tentative D call TRBD1 (5 bases). This CDR3 is 13 amino acids long. V was clipped by 0 bases and J by 3 bases, with 5 bases between them. Looked up from germline, CDR1 is SGHVS and CDR2 is FQNEAQ.